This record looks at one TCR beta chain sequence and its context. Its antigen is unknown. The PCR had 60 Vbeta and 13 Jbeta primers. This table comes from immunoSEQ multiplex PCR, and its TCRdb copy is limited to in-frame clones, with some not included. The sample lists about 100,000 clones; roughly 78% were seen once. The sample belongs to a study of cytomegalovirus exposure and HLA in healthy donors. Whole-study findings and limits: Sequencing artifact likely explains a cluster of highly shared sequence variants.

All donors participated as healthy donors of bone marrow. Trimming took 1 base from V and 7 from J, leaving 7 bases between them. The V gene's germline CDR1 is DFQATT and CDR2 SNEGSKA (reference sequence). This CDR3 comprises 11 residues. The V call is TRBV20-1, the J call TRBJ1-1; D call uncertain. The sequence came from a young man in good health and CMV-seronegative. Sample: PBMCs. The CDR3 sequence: CSARGRHEAFF. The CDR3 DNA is TGCAGTGCTAGAGGGAGGCATGAAGCTTTCTTT.